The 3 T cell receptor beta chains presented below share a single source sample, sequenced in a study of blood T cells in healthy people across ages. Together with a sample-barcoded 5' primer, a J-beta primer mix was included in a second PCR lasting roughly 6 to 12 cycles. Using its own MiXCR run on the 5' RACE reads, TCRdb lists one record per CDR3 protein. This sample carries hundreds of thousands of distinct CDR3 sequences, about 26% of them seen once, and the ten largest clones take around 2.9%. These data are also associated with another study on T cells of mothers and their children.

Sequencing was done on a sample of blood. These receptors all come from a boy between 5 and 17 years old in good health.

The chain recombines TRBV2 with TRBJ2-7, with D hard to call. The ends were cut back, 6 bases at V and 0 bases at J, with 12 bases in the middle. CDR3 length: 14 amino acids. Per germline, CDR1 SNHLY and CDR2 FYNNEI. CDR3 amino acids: CASRPDGYSYEQYF. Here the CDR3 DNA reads TGTGCCAGCAGACCTGACGGTTACTCCTACGAGCAGTACTTC.

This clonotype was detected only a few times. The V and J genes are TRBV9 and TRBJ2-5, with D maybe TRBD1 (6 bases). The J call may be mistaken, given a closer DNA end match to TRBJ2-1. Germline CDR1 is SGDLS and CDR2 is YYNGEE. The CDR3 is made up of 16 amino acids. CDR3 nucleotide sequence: TGTGCCAGCAGCGCAGAGACAGGTTTCCCCTACAATGAGCAGTTCTTC. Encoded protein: CASSAETGFPYNEQFF.

CDR3 in amino acids: CAWSVLVAGHEQYF. CDR3 bases: TGTGCCTGGAGTGTACTTGTAGCGGGCCACGAGCAGTACTTC. The V call is TRBV30, the J call TRBJ2-7; 7 bases match TRBD2. The CDR3 consists of 14 residues. Germline CDR1 reads GTSNPN; CDR2 reads SVGIG (reference sequence). The junction had 7 bases not matched to a gene; V was cut back by 0 bases and J by 5 bases.